Below, 2 T cell receptor beta chains from the same sample are listed, as sequenced in a study of T cells in localized non-small cell lung cancer. The table came from immunoSEQ multiplex PCR; TCRdb's copy has only in-frame clones and leaves some out. Of about 52,000 clones in the sample, around 81% were seen once. Here the sequenced sample was PBMCs, taken before any cancer treatment. These receptors originate from a woman between 35 and 75 years old with stage II lung adenocarcinoma.

V usage is TRBV5-4 and J usage is TRBJ1-5; D is uncertain. Germline CDR1 SGHNT, CDR2 YYREEE (reference sequence). CDR3 length: 14 amino acids. V gave up 1 base and J gave up 7 bases, with 12 bases separating them. Here the CDR3 reads CASSLSHGRQPQHF. The CDR3 nucleotides are TGTGCCAGCAGCTTGTCGCATGGGAGGCAGCCCCAGCATTTT. The full variable domain, its missing parts supplied by reference TRBV5-4 and TRBJ1-5, is ETGVTQSPTHLIKTRGQQVTLRCSSQSGHNTVSWYQQALGQGPQFIFQYYREEENGRGNFPPRFSGLQFPNYSSELNVNALELDDSALYLCASSLSHGRQPQHFGDGTRLSIL.

The chain uses TRBV29-1 and TRBJ1-1, with a possible D match to TRBD1 (5 bases). The length of the CDR3 is 13 residues. The germline V and J ends were trimmed by 1 base and 7 bases, with 13 bases remaining between them. Per germline, CDR1 SQVTM and CDR2 ANQGSEA. The CDR3 region has the DNA TGCAGCGTTGAAGGGGGGGGGTTGAGTGAAGCTTTCTTT. Translation gives CSVEGGGLSEAFF.